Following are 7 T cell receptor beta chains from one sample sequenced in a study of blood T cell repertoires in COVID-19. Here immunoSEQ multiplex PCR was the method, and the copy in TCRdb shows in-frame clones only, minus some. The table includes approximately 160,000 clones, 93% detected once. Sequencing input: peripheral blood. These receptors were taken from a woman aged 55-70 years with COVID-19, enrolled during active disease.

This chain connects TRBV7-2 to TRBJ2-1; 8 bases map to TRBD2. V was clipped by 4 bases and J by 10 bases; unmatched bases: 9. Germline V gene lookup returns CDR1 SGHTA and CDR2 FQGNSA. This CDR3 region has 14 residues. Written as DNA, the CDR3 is TGTGCCAGCAGCTCCGGGGGGGCCTCGTCCGAGCAGTTCTTC. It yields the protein CASSSGGASSEQFF.

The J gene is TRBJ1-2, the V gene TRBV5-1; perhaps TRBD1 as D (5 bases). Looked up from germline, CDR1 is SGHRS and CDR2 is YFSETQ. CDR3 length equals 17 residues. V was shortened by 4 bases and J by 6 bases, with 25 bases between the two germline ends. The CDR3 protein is CASSPGGGISHFDGYTF. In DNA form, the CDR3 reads TGCGCCAGCAGCCCTGGGGGGGGAATTTCCCACTTCGATGGCTACACCTTC.

Here the CDR3 DNA reads TGTGCCAGCAGCCAAGATCAAGACAGTTCGCACTATGGCTACACCTTC. Translating gives CASSQDQDSSHYGYTF. The chain is built from TRBV3-1 (or the pseudogene TRBV3-2) and TRBJ1-2, with a possible D match to TRBD1 (5 bases). Germline V gives CDR1 LGHDT, CDR2 YNNKEL (reference sequence). This CDR3 has 16 amino acids. V was shortened by 0 bases and J by 3 bases, with 14 bases between the two germline ends.

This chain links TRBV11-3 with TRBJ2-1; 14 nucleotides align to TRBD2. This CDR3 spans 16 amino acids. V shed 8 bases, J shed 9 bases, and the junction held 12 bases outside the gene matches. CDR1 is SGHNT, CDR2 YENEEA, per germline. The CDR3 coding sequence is TGTGCCAGCGCGGACAGGGGGACTAGCGGGGGAATTGAGCAGTTCTTC. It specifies CASADRGTSGGIEQFF.

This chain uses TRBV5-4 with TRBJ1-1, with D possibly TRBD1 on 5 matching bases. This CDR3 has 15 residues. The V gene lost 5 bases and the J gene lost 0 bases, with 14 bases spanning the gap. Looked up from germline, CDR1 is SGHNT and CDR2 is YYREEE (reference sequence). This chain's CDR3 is CASRADRGMNTEAFF. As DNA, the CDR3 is TGTGCCAGCAGGGCTGATAGGGGTATGAACACTGAAGCTTTCTTT.

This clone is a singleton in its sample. The DNA for the CDR3 is TGCGCCAGCAGTCAAACCCTCAGGGGGGTTAACACCTTC. It translates to CASSQTLRGVNTF. This chain uses TRBV23-1 with TRBJ1-2; 7 positions match TRBD1. TRBV23-1 is annotated as an ORF whose role is uncertain. The CDR3 loop spans 13 amino acids. Losses at the gene ends were 2 bases for V and 12 bases for J; bases not matched to a gene: 9.

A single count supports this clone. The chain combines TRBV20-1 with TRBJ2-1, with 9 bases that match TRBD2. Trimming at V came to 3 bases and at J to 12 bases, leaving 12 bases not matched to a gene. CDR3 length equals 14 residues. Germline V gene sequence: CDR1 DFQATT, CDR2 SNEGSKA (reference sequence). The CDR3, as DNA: TGCAGTGCTAGTAGTCCTAGCGGGGTAAGGATGCAGTTCTTC. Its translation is CSASSPSGVRMQFF.